Listed below are T cell receptor beta chains from one sample, sequenced in a study of cytomegalovirus exposure and HLA in healthy donors. Libraries were prepared by immunoSEQ multiplex PCR; TCRdb keeps only in-frame clonotypes and omits some of them. The table has over 150,000 clones, over 70% seen once. Sequencing used PBMCs. The receptors were sampled from a man under 40 in good health and CMV-seropositive. Both conserved end residues are part of each CDR3. Fields, in order: clone size, V gene, D gene, J gene, CDR3 protein, CDR3 DNA. The D gene is left open where the match is weak. Size is stated for part of the rows, as once, few or many counts, or as a class when the clone is expanded.

clone size: NA
V gene: TRBV27
D gene: TRBD1
J gene: TRBJ1-5
CDR3 protein: CASSLQGDRQPQHF
CDR3 DNA: TGTGCCAGCAGTTTACAGGGGGATAGACAGCCCCAGCATTTT

clone size: NA
V gene: TRBV7-9
D gene: NA
J gene: TRBJ2-7
CDR3 protein: CASSLGQGTYEQYF
CDR3 DNA: TGTGCCAGCAGCTTGGGGCAGGGGACCTACGAGCAGTACTTC

clone size: NA
V gene: TRBV7-6
D gene: NA
J gene: TRBJ1-6
CDR3 protein: CASSLNFNSPLHF
CDR3 DNA: TGTGCCAGCAGCCTAAACTTTAATTCACCCCTCCACTTT

clone size: NA
V gene: TRBV5-5
D gene: NA
J gene: TRBJ2-7
CDR3 protein: CASSPVGHGGDEQYF
CDR3 DNA: TGTGCCAGCAGCCCCGTGGGACACGGCGGCGACGAGCAGTACTTC

clone size: NA
V gene: TRBV15
D gene: NA
J gene: TRBJ2-3
CDR3 protein: CATSRVEARGDTQYF
CDR3 DNA: TGTGCCACCAGCAGAGTAGAGGCTCGGGGGGATACGCAGTATTTT

clone size: few
V gene: TRBV18
D gene: TRBD1
J gene: TRBJ1-4
CDR3 protein: CASSPRTGGDEKLFF
CDR3 DNA: TGTGCCAGCTCACCCCGGACAGGGGGAGATGAAAAACTGTTTTTT

clone size: NA
V gene: TRBV30
D gene: TRBD1
J gene: TRBJ1-2
CDR3 protein: CAYRTGLNYGYTF
CDR3 DNA: TGTGCCTACCGGACAGGGCTGAACTATGGCTACACCTTC

clone size: NA
V gene: TRBV19
D gene: NA
J gene: TRBJ1-5
CDR3 protein: CASSSDNRGQPQHF
CDR3 DNA: TGTGCCAGTAGTAGCGACAATCGGGGTCAGCCCCAGCATTTT

clone size: NA
V gene: TRBV19
D gene: NA
J gene: TRBJ1-1
CDR3 protein: CASRSYGDGAFF
CDR3 DNA: TGTGCCAGTAGATCCTACGGGGATGGAGCTTTCTTT

clone size: NA
V gene: TRBV27
D gene: TRBD2
J gene: TRBJ2-5
CDR3 protein: CASSLSREAQETQYF
CDR3 DNA: TGTGCCAGCAGTTTATCCCGGGAGGCCCAAGAGACCCAGTACTTC

clone size: NA
V gene: TRBV7-9
D gene: NA
J gene: TRBJ2-7
CDR3 protein: CASSLALRELHEQYF
CDR3 DNA: TGTGCCAGCAGCTTAGCGCTACGGGAGCTCCACGAGCAGTACTTC

clone size: NA
V gene: TRBV7-9
D gene: NA
J gene: TRBJ2-2
CDR3 protein: CASSHGGTENTGELFF
CDR3 DNA: TGTGCCAGCAGCCATGGGGGGACAGAGAACACCGGGGAGCTGTTTTTT

clone size: NA
V gene: TRBV7-9
D gene: TRBD1
J gene: TRBJ2-3
CDR3 protein: CASSFWRIRGDTQYF
CDR3 DNA: TGTGCCAGCAGCTTTTGGAGGATCAGGGGGGATACGCAGTATTTT

clone size: NA
V gene: TRBV27
D gene: NA
J gene: TRBJ2-7
CDR3 protein: CASSLSQSSYEQYF
CDR3 DNA: TGTGCCAGCAGTTTATCACAGAGCTCCTACGAGCAGTACTTC

clone size: NA
V gene: TRBV7-2
D gene: NA
J gene: TRBJ2-3
CDR3 protein: CASSLRGDSTDTQYF
CDR3 DNA: TGTGCCAGCAGCTTACGCGGAGATAGCACAGATACGCAGTATTTT

clone size: NA
V gene: TRBV19
D gene: TRBD1
J gene: TRBJ1-1
CDR3 protein: CASSYRGQGAGMNTEAFF
CDR3 DNA: TGTGCCAGTAGTTACCGGGGACAGGGGGCCGGGATGAACACTGAAGCTTTCTTT

clone size: NA
V gene: TRBV30
D gene: NA
J gene: TRBJ1-2
CDR3 protein: CAWSPQLGGYTF
CDR3 DNA: TGTGCCTGGTCCCCACAGCTCGGTGGCTACACCTTC

clone size: once
V gene: TRBV7-2
D gene: NA
J gene: TRBJ1-5
CDR3 protein: CASSLSAGGYSNQPQHF
CDR3 DNA: TGTGCCAGCAGCTTATCGGCAGGAGGCTATAGCAATCAGCCCCAGCATTTT

clone size: NA
V gene: TRBV25-1
D gene: NA
J gene: TRBJ2-7
CDR3 protein: CASSESIRGEQYF
CDR3 DNA: TGTGCCAGCAGCGAATCGATTCGGGGCGAGCAGTACTTC

clone size: few
V gene: TRBV28
D gene: NA
J gene: TRBJ1-5
CDR3 protein: CASRERGSYQPQHF
CDR3 DNA: TGTGCCAGCAGGGAGAGGGGGAGTTATCAGCCCCAGCATTTT

clone size: NA
V gene: TRBV7-2
D gene: NA
J gene: TRBJ2-3
CDR3 protein: CASSLDPGAVDTQYF
CDR3 DNA: TGTGCCAGCAGCTTAGACCCGGGAGCGGTAGATACGCAGTATTTT

clone size: NA
V gene: TRBV28
D gene: NA
J gene: TRBJ1-5
CDR3 protein: CASSALIGASNQPQHF
CDR3 DNA: TGTGCCAGCAGTGCACTTATAGGGGCTAGCAATCAGCCCCAGCATTTT

clone size: NA
V gene: TRBV7-7
D gene: TRBD1
J gene: TRBJ2-5
CDR3 protein: CASSLGQGLGETQYF
CDR3 DNA: TGTGCTAGCAGCTTAGGACAGGGCCTTGGGGAGACCCAGTACTTC

clone size: NA
V gene: TRBV30
D gene: NA
J gene: TRBJ2-7
CDR3 protein: CAWNPGQYSYEQYF
CDR3 DNA: TGTGCCTGGAATCCTGGACAGTACTCCTACGAGCAGTACTTC

clone size: NA
V gene: TRBV6-6
D gene: NA
J gene: TRBJ1-1
CDR3 protein: CASSAAGPNTEAFF
CDR3 DNA: TGTGCCAGCAGTGCAGCGGGACCGAACACTGAAGCTTTCTTT

clone size: NA
V gene: TRBV5-1
D gene: TRBD2
J gene: TRBJ2-7
CDR3 protein: CASSLGASGRITYEQYF
CDR3 DNA: TGCGCCAGCAGCTTGGGGGCTAGCGGGAGAATAACCTACGAGCAGTACTTC

clone size: NA
V gene: TRBV7-2
D gene: TRBD1
J gene: TRBJ2-2
CDR3 protein: CASSGDRRNTGELFF
CDR3 DNA: TGTGCCAGCAGCGGGGACAGGAGGAACACCGGGGAGCTGTTTTTT

clone size: NA
V gene: TRBV29-1
D gene: TRBD1
J gene: TRBJ2-3
CDR3 protein: CSVSDRGSTDTQYF
CDR3 DNA: TGCAGCGTTTCCGACAGGGGTAGCACAGATACGCAGTATTTT

clone size: NA
V gene: TRBV28
D gene: NA
J gene: TRBJ2-7
CDR3 protein: CASSPRVYEQYF
CDR3 DNA: TGTGCCAGCAGCCCCAGGGTATACGAGCAGTACTTC

clone size: few
V gene: TRBV2
D gene: NA
J gene: TRBJ1-6
CDR3 protein: CASSERSSYNSPLHF
CDR3 DNA: TGTGCCAGCAGTGAAAGGAGCTCCTATAATTCACCCCTCCACTTT

clone size: few
V gene: TRBV5-1
D gene: TRBD1
J gene: TRBJ1-1
CDR3 protein: CASSYTTGMGTEAFF
CDR3 DNA: TGCGCCAGCAGTTATACGACAGGGATGGGCACTGAAGCTTTCTTT

clone size: NA
V gene: TRBV5-1
D gene: TRBD2
J gene: TRBJ2-7
CDR3 protein: CASSPGGAVTPYEQYF
CDR3 DNA: TGCGCCAGCAGCCCGGGGGGGGCAGTCACCCCCTACGAGCAGTACTTC

clone size: NA
V gene: TRBV5-4
D gene: NA
J gene: TRBJ2-4
CDR3 protein: CASSLATAGLAKNIQYF
CDR3 DNA: TGTGCCAGCAGCTTGGCCACGGCAGGTTTAGCCAAAAACATTCAGTACTTC

clone size: few
V gene: TRBV2
D gene: NA
J gene: TRBJ1-5
CDR3 protein: CASKGDNQPQHF
CDR3 DNA: TGTGCCAGCAAGGGGGATAATCAGCCCCAGCATTTT

clone size: NA
V gene: TRBV27
D gene: TRBD1
J gene: TRBJ1-1
CDR3 protein: CASSLFPSTGQAFF
CDR3 DNA: TGTGCCAGCAGTTTATTTCCTTCGACAGGGCAAGCTTTCTTT

clone size: NA
V gene: TRBV7-9
D gene: TRBD1
J gene: TRBJ2-3
CDR3 protein: CASSSRTGASTDTQYF
CDR3 DNA: TGTGCCAGCAGCAGTCGGACAGGGGCTAGCACAGATACGCAGTATTTT

clone size: NA
V gene: TRBV28
D gene: NA
J gene: TRBJ1-2
CDR3 protein: CASSFGQRPSYGYTF
CDR3 DNA: TGTGCCAGCAGTTTTGGACAGAGGCCTTCCTATGGCTACACCTTC

clone size: NA
V gene: TRBV7-2
D gene: TRBD2
J gene: TRBJ2-7
CDR3 protein: CASSATGLAGAGEQYF
CDR3 DNA: TGTGCCAGCAGCGCGACCGGACTAGCGGGAGCGGGCGAGCAGTACTTC

clone size: NA
V gene: TRBV6-1
D gene: TRBD1
J gene: TRBJ2-7
CDR3 protein: CASRSLRDRGYEQYF
CDR3 DNA: TGTGCCAGCAGAAGTTTGAGGGACAGGGGATACGAGCAGTACTTC

clone size: few
V gene: TRBV5-1
D gene: TRBD1
J gene: TRBJ1-1
CDR3 protein: CASSLRTGPNTEAFF
CDR3 DNA: TGCGCCAGCAGCCTGCGGACAGGGCCCAACACTGAAGCTTTCTTT

clone size: NA
V gene: TRBV6-5
D gene: TRBD2
J gene: TRBJ2-7
CDR3 protein: CASSYGLAGVGQYF
CDR3 DNA: TGTGCCAGCAGTTACGGGCTAGCGGGAGTAGGTCAGTACTTC

clone size: NA
V gene: TRBV7-9
D gene: TRBD2
J gene: TRBJ2-1
CDR3 protein: CASSRPSGRANEQFF
CDR3 DNA: TGTGCCAGCAGCCGACCTAGCGGGAGGGCCAATGAGCAGTTCTTC

clone size: NA
V gene: TRBV2
D gene: TRBD2
J gene: TRBJ2-7
CDR3 protein: CASSRTSGSAYEQYF
CDR3 DNA: TGTGCCAGCAGTCGGACTAGCGGGAGTGCCTACGAGCAGTACTTC

clone size: NA
V gene: TRBV29-1
D gene: NA
J gene: TRBJ2-7
CDR3 protein: CSAKGEAYEQYF
CDR3 DNA: TGCAGCGCCAAGGGGGAAGCCTACGAGCAGTACTTC

clone size: once
V gene: TRBV29-1
D gene: TRBD2
J gene: TRBJ2-1
CDR3 protein: CSVAGPSGRWGQFF
CDR3 DNA: TGCAGCGTTGCCGGGCCTAGCGGGAGATGGGGCCAGTTCTTC

clone size: NA
V gene: TRBV9
D gene: NA
J gene: TRBJ1-2
CDR3 protein: CASSVNTYGYTF
CDR3 DNA: TGTGCCAGCAGCGTCAACACCTATGGCTACACCTTC

clone size: NA
V gene: TRBV7-2
D gene: NA
J gene: TRBJ1-2
CDR3 protein: CASSPRLGGSPSYGYTF
CDR3 DNA: TGTGCCAGCAGCCCACGATTGGGGGGGTCCCCCTCCTATGGCTACACCTTC

clone size: NA
V gene: TRBV11-2
D gene: NA
J gene: TRBJ1-2
CDR3 protein: CASSLEAGANYGYTF
CDR3 DNA: TGTGCCAGCAGCTTAGAGGCAGGGGCTAACTATGGCTACACCTTC

clone size: once
V gene: TRBV27
D gene: NA
J gene: TRBJ2-5
CDR3 protein: CASRLTGFETQYF
CDR3 DNA: TGTGCCAGCAGATTAACAGGGTTCGAGACCCAGTACTTC

clone size: NA
V gene: TRBV11-2
D gene: NA
J gene: TRBJ2-3
CDR3 protein: CASSPGWDTQYF
CDR3 DNA: TGTGCCAGCAGCCCCGGTTGGGATACGCAGTATTTT

clone size: NA
V gene: TRBV2
D gene: NA
J gene: TRBJ2-3
CDR3 protein: CASSEYREDTQYF
CDR3 DNA: TGTGCCAGCAGTGAGTACAGGGAGGATACGCAGTATTTT

clone size: NA
V gene: TRBV14
D gene: TRBD2
J gene: TRBJ2-1
CDR3 protein: CASSQELPSGRAFSYNEQFF
CDR3 DNA: TGTGCCAGCAGCCAAGAATTGCCTAGCGGGAGGGCCTTTTCCTACAATGAGCAGTTCTTC